This T cell receptor beta chain was sequenced for a study of PD-L1 blockade in urothelial cancer. Study at large: Male sex and bladder-origin urothelial cancer were recorded for about 85% of the roughly 30 patients.

Assay used: immunoSEQ multiplex PCR; TCRdb lists only in-frame clones, some missing. This table has 20,000 to 25,000 clones, roughly 90% appearing once. The CDR3 sequence is 18 residues long. The germline V gene has CDR1 LGHNA and CDR2 YNFKEQ. Losses at the gene ends were 0 bases for V and 8 bases for J; bases not matched to a gene: 17. The source was PBMCs, collected around atezolizumab (anti-PD-L1) treatment. The receptor's source is a woman aged 55-69 years with urothelial cancer. The chain couples TRBV4-2 to TRBJ2-3, with 7 bases lining up with TRBD2. The CDR3 protein is CASSQEKLGGGSLGTQYF. CDR3 coding DNA: TGTGCCAGCAGCCAAGAAAAGTTGGGAGGCGGGAGCTTAGGTACGCAGTATTTT.